This entry features one T cell receptor (beta chain) sequence. Antigen specificity is unknown. Here immunoSEQ multiplex PCR was the method, and the copy in TCRdb shows in-frame clones only, minus some. This table has approximately 140,000 clones, approximately 91% appearing once. This sample is part of a study of T cell responses to AZD1222 COVID-19 vaccine. Overall study findings and caveats: Just 5 to 7 AZD1222 recipients tested seropositive at baseline.

The ends were cut back, 9 bases at V and 6 bases at J, with 18 bases in the middle. In germline, CDR1 is KGHDR, CDR2 SFDVKD. The CDR3 length is 14 residues. This chain uses TRBV24-1 with TRBJ2-3; tentative D call: TRBD1 (5 bases). The sample in question was peripheral blood, obtained 28 days after the second AZD1222 dose. This TCR derives from an adult who received the AZD1222 COVID-19 vaccine. The CDR3 protein is CATVGRGGLDTQYF. CDR3 in DNA: TGTGCCACCGTGGGGCGTGGCGGCTTGGATACGCAGTATTTT.